These T cell receptor beta chains were read from a single sample in a study of T cells in Graves' hyperthyroidism and ophthalmopathy. TCRdb re-called the multiplex PCR reads through MiXCR, storing one row per CDR3 protein. The data hold about 570,000 distinct CDR3 sequences, with 46% observed a single time. The sequencing sample was made of peripheral blood or thyroid tissue (not recorded which). Receptors were obtained from an adult woman with Graves' disease, either hyperthyroidism or ophthalmopathy (not recorded which). The CDR3 runs from the conserved cysteine through the conserved F or W. D genes are given only for firm matches. Rows may omit the clone size; those that give it use once, few, many or a size class.

j_gene,abundance,d_gene,v_gene,CDR3aa,CDR3nt
TRBJ1-1,.,.,TRBV10-3,CAIGKARRDTEAFF,TGTGCCATCGGTAAAGCAAGGAGGGACACTGAAGCTTTCTTT
TRBJ1-2,.,.,TRBV9,CASITDGRGPSGYTF,TGTGCCAGCATTACAGACGGTCGGGGGCCTTCTGGCTACACCTTC
TRBJ1-1,many,.,TRBV19,CASSTRGRKTEAFF,TGTGCCAGTAGTACCCGGGGGCGAAAAACTGAAGCTTTCTTT
TRBJ1-1,many,.,TRBV9,CASSVGDTLSEAFF,TGTGCCAGCAGCGTAGGGGACACTTTGTCTGAAGCTTTCTTT
TRBJ1-6,many,TRBD1,TRBV13,CASSFLSGQGFNSPLHF,TGTGCCAGCAGCTTTCTTTCGGGACAGGGATTTAATTCACCCCTCCACTTT
TRBJ1-5,.,.,TRBV4-1,CASRSGLDSNQPQHF,TGTGCCAGCCGGTCGGGGCTCGATAGCAATCAGCCCCAGCATTTT
TRBJ1-2,many,.,TRBV10-3,CAISDFKHRLNYGYTF,TGTGCCATCAGTGATTTTAAACATAGACTGAACTATGGCTACACCTTC
TRBJ1-5,.,.,TRBV6-5,CASPEIYQPQHF,TGTGCCAGCCCCGAAATTTATCAGCCCCAGCATTTT
TRBJ2-5,many,.,TRBV5-8,CASSPDRETQYF,TGTGCCAGCAGCCCAGATCGAGAGACCCAGTACTTC
TRBJ1-4,.,TRBD1,TRBV5-1,CASSLESPGTGREKLFF,TGCGCCAGCAGCTTAGAGTCACCCGGGACAGGGAGAGAAAAACTGTTTTTT
TRBJ1-6,.,.,TRBV20-1,CSASRPFNSYNSPLHF,TGCAGTGCCTCACGTCCCTTCAACTCCTATAATTCACCCCTCCACTTT
TRBJ1-1,.,.,TRBV5-1,CASSLGTGYMNTEAFF,TGCGCCAGCAGCTTGGGTACAGGGTACATGAACACTGAAGCTTTCTTT
TRBJ2-5,many,.,TRBV20-1,CSARGVGQLSETQYF,TGCAGTGCTAGAGGGGTCGGGCAGCTGTCGGAGACCCAGTACTTC
TRBJ1-5,.,.,TRBV28,CATLQGDMNQPQHF,TGTGCCACACTGCAGGGTGATATGAATCAGCCCCAGCATTTT
TRBJ2-5,few,TRBD1,TRBV7-2,CASSLVVRQGQETQYF,TGTGCCAGCAGCTTAGTAGTTAGACAGGGTCAAGAGACCCAGTACTTC
TRBJ1-2,.,TRBD1,TRBV2,CATNPRGLYGYTF,TGTGCCACCAACCCCAGGGGGCTCTATGGCTACACCTTC
TRBJ1-1,many,.,TRBV29-1,CSGRDLDIMNTEAFF,TGCAGCGGTCGGGACTTGGATATAATGAACACTGAAGCTTTCTTT